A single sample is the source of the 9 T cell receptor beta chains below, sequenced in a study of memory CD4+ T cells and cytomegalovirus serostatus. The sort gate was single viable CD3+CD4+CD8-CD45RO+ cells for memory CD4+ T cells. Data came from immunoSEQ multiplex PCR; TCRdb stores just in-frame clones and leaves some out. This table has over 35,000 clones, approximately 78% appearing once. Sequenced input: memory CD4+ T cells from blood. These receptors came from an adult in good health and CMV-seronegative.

CDR3 sequence reads: CASSLDRIRGGTADTQYF. For the CDR3, the DNA is TGTGCCAGCAGCTTAGATCGTATTCGGGGGGGTACTGCAGATACGCAGTATTTT. The chain uses TRBV11-2 and TRBJ2-3; 8 positions agree with TRBD2. Germline trimming cut 0 bases from V and 4 bases from J; bases unmatched to any gene: 12. Per germline, CDR1 SGHAT and CDR2 FQNNGV. This CDR3 region has 18 residues. The full variable domain, rest sourced from reference TRBV11-2 and TRBJ2-3, is EAGVAQSPRYKIIEKRQSVAFWCNPISGHATLYWYQQILGQGPKLLIQFQNNGVVDDSQLPKDRFSAERLKGVDSTLKIQPAKLEDSAVYLCASSLDRIRGGTADTQYFGPGTRLTVL.

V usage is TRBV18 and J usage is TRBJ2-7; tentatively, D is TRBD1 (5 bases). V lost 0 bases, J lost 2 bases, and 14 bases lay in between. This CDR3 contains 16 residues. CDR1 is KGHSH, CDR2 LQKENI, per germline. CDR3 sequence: CASSPPGAVRAYEQYF. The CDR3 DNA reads TGTGCCAGCTCACCACCTGGGGCTGTCAGGGCCTACGAGCAGTACTTC.

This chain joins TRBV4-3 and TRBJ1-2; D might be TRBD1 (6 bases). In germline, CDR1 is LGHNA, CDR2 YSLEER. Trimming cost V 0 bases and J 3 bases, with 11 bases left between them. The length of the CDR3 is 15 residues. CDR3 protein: CASSQDQGLDYGYTF. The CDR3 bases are TGCGCCAGCAGCCAAGATCAGGGGCTCGACTATGGCTACACCTTC.

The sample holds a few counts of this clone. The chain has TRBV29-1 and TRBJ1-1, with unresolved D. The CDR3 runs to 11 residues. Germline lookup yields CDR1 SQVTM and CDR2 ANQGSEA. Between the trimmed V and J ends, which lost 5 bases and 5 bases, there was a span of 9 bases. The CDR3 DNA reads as TGCAGCGTTCAGGTGGGGACTGAAGCTTTCTTT. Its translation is CSVQVGTEAFF.

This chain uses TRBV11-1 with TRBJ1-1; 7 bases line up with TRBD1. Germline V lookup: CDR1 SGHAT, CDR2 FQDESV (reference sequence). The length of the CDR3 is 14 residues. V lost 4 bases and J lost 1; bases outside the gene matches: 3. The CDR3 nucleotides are TGTGCCAGCAGCTCTTGGACAGGGAACACTGAAGCTTTCTTT. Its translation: CASSSWTGNTEAFF.

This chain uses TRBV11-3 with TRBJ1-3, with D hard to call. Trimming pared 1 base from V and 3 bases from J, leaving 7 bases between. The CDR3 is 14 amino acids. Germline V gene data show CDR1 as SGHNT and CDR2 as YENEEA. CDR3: CASSLGAVGNTIYF. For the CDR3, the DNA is TGTGCCAGCAGCTTAGGCGCGGTTGGAAACACCATATATTTT.

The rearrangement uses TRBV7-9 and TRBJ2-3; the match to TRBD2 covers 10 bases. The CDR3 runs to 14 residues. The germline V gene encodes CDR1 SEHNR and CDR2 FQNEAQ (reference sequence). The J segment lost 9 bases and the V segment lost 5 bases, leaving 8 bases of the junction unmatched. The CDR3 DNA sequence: TGTGCCAGCAGCGACCGGACTAGCGGAACAACGCAGTATTTT. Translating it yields CASSDRTSGTTQYF.

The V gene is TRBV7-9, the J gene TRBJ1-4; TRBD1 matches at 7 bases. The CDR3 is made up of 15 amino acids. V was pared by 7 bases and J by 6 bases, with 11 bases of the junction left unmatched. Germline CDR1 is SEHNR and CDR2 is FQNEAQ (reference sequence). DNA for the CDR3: TGTGCCAGCACCAAGACGGGACAGAGCTATGAAAAACTGTTTTTT. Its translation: CASTKTGQSYEKLFF.

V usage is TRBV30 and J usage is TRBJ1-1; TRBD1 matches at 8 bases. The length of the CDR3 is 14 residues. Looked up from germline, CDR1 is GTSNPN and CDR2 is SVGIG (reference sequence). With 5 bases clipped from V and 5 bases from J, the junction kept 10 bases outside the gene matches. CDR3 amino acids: CAWDRFQGATEAFF. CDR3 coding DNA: TGTGCCTGGGACCGATTTCAGGGGGCAACTGAAGCTTTCTTT.